The sequence of this TCR beta chain was determined in a study of blood T cell repertoires in COVID-19. Across the study: Material from acute and convalescent COVID-19 was sourced from the United States, Italy and Spain. T cells, B-cell-depleted T cells, or PBMCs provided the cDNA or gDNA that served as material.

Trimming cost V 2 bases and J 6 bases, with 10 bases left between them. CDR1 is MNHEY, CDR2 SVGAGI, per germline. There are 13 residues in the CDR3. In the study's own analysis: Reference gene primer amplification gave estimated nucleated cell counts. Measured with immunoSEQ multiplex PCR; TCRdb has only the in-frame clones, and not every one. V and J calls and clone size follow that table, whereas D and trimming were derived from the DNA. The table records about 54,000 clones, around 84% of them present only once. The gene calls are TRBV6-5 and TRBJ1-2; D might be TRBD1 (5 bases). The sample was peripheral blood. The clonotype comes from a human donor in a cohort sampled during active or convalescent COVID-19. The DNA for the CDR3 is TGTGCCAGCAGTTACGGAGGGGCCAATGGCTACACCTTC. As protein: CASSYGGANGYTF.